This entry lists 15 T cell receptor beta chains sequenced from one sample in a study of blood T cell repertoires in COVID-19. Libraries were prepared by immunoSEQ multiplex PCR; TCRdb keeps only in-frame clonotypes and omits some of them. The sample yields 25,000 to 35,000 clones, under 85% seen once. Material for sequencing was peripheral blood. Source of these receptors: a woman at least 80 years old with acute or convalescent COVID-19.

The chain uses TRBV2 and TRBJ2-3; no definite D call. With 6 bases removed from V and 2 bases from J, the gap between germline ends came to 9 bases. Germline V lookup: CDR1 SNHLY, CDR2 FYNNEI. The CDR3 has 13 residues. The CDR3 here is CASSYYFTDTQYF. DNA of the CDR3: TGTGCCAGCAGCTACTATTTCACAGATACGCAGTATTTT.

The rearrangement links TRBV2 to TRBJ2-1; TRBD2 agrees at 12 bases. There are 15 residues in the CDR3. Looked up from germline, CDR1 is SNHLY and CDR2 is FYNNEI. With 3 bases clipped from V and 9 bases from J, the junction kept 6 bases outside the gene matches. DNA for the CDR3: TGTGCCAGCAGTGACCTAGCGGGAGGGCCCTCTGAGCAGTTCTTC. Its translation: CASSDLAGGPSEQFF.

The chain uses TRBV30 and TRBJ1-2; 9 bases map to TRBD1. The CDR3 is 15 residues long. V shed 5 bases, J shed 7 bases, and the junction held 14 bases outside the gene matches. Looked up from germline, CDR1 is GTSNPN and CDR2 is SVGIG (reference sequence). The CDR3: CAWGGPGTGIIGYTF. The CDR3 DNA reads as TGTGCCTGGGGGGGGCCCGGGACAGGGATTATTGGCTACACCTTC.

This chain uses TRBV29-1 with TRBJ1-4; tentative D call: TRBD1 (5 bases). The CDR3 runs to 13 residues. Germline V gene data show CDR1 as SQVTM and CDR2 as ANQGSEA. Trimming shortened V by 7 bases and J by 3 bases, and 12 bases separated the two germline ends. CDR3 loop: CSAAGSANEKLFF. The CDR3 region has the DNA TGCAGCGCCGCAGGGTCGGCTAATGAAAAACTGTTTTTT.

The chain uses TRBV5-8 and TRBJ2-3; 10 bases align to TRBD2. CDR1 is SGHTS and CDR2 is YDEGEE in the germline V gene. This CDR3 spans 18 amino acids. V trimming: 0 bases; J trimming: 0 bases; junction bases outside the gene matches: 7. In DNA, the CDR3 is TGTGCCAGCAGCTTGGTATTTGGACTAGCGGACAGCACAGATACGCAGTATTTT. Its translation is CASSLVFGLADSTDTQYF.

This clone has more than one count but fewer than ten. The chain recombines TRBV6-6 with TRBJ1-3; a possible D gene is TRBD1 (5 bases). Trimming stripped 7 bases from V and 2 bases from J, with 15 bases between. Germline lookup yields CDR1 MNHNY and CDR2 SVGAGI (reference sequence). The CDR3 runs to 15 residues. Here the CDR3 DNA reads TGTGCCAGCACCGACGGGCGGGGCACTGGAAACACCATATATTTT. Amino acids: CASTDGRGTGNTIYF.

The chain is built from TRBV6-5 and TRBJ2-2; TRBD1 agrees at 9 bases. The CDR3 length is 16 residues. Germline assignment: CDR1 MNHEY and CDR2 SVGAGI. V shed 2 bases and J 7 bases; nucleotides not matched to a gene: 8. DNA of the CDR3: TGTGCCAGCAGTTACCTAGGGACAGGGCGTAACGGGGAGCTGTTTTTT. Translating it yields CASSYLGTGRNGELFF.

This rearrangement joins TRBV4-1 to TRBJ1-6; no reliable D call. CDR3 size: 12 residues. V was clipped by 1 base and J by 10 bases, with 5 bases between them. Germline V CDR1 and CDR2: MGHRA, YSYEKL. For the CDR3, the DNA is TGCGCCAGCAGCCAAGTTTTATCACCCCTCCACTTT. As protein: CASSQVLSPLHF.

V is TRBV6-2 or TRBV6-3 and J is TRBJ2-3; D unclear. Germline values: CDR1 MNHEY, CDR2 SVGEGT. Trimming took off 1 base at V and 5 bases at J, with 10 bases between the two ends. The CDR3 is 14 amino acids. In DNA, the CDR3 is TGTGCCAGCAGTTACTTTAGTAACCAAGATACGCAGTATTTT. It translates to CASSYFSNQDTQYF.

This chain links TRBV29-1 with TRBJ1-2; 9 bases match TRBD1. Germline CDR1 reads SQVTM; CDR2 reads ANQGSEA. Losses at the gene ends were 0 bases for V and 7 bases for J; bases not matched to a gene: 3. The CDR3 is 13 residues long. CDR3 protein: CSVEETGGGGYTF. The CDR3 DNA is TGCAGCGTTGAAGAGACAGGGGGAGGTGGCTACACCTTC.

The chain has TRBV19 and TRBJ1-6; D unclear. The CDR3 runs 17 residues. With 3 bases removed from V and 0 bases from J, the gap between germline ends came to 12 bases. The V gene's germline CDR1 is LNHDA and CDR2 SQIVND (reference sequence). CDR3 residues: CASSIRQTSSYNSPLHF. CDR3 DNA: TGTGCCAGTAGTATTCGGCAGACTAGCTCCTATAATTCACCCCTCCACTTT.

V and J are TRBV4-3 and TRBJ2-1; the match to TRBD2 covers 7 bases. Germline trimming cut 0 bases from V and 6 bases from J; bases unmatched to any gene: 11. In germline, CDR1 is LGHNA, CDR2 YSLEER. There are 17 residues in the CDR3. CDR3 amino acids: CASSQDLTSPKFNEQFF. CDR3 DNA sequence: TGCGCCAGCAGCCAAGATTTGACTAGCCCTAAATTCAATGAGCAGTTCTTC.

This clone was seen only once. The V gene is TRBV24-1, the J gene TRBJ2-3; no firm D call. The CDR3 sequence is 13 residues long. V was trimmed by 3 bases and J by 3 bases, leaving 6 bases between them. Looked up from germline, CDR1 is KGHDR and CDR2 is SFDVKD. The CDR3 loop reads CATSDPITDTQYF. Here the CDR3 DNA reads TGTGCCACCAGTGATCCTATTACAGATACGCAGTATTTT.

This chain's CDR3 is CASSDGFDSPLHF. CDR3 nucleotides: TGCGCCAGCAGCGACGGGTTCGATTCACCCCTCCACTTT. This chain links TRBV5-1 with TRBJ1-6; D ambiguous. Trimming pared 4 bases from V and 8 bases from J, leaving 10 bases between. This CDR3 is built from 13 residues. CDR1 is SGHRS, CDR2 YFSETQ, per germline.

The CDR3 bases are TGCGCCAGCAGCCCCACCTTCGCGGACACCGGGGAGCTGTTTTTT. It translates to CASSPTFADTGELFF. This chain connects TRBV5-1 to TRBJ2-2; no definite D call. The CDR3 covers 15 residues. Germline CDR1 and CDR2: SGHRS and YFSETQ. V lost 4 bases and J lost 3, with 13 bases in between.